This record covers a single TCR beta chain. The method was immunoSEQ multiplex PCR; TCRdb's version includes in-frame clones alone and lacks a portion of them. The sample has around 1.9 million clones, just over 90% seen once. Germline V lookup: CDR1 ENHRY, CDR2 SYGVKD. Trimming cost V 8 bases and J 2 bases, with 22 bases left between them. The CDR3 is 16 residues long. Naive-designated CD8 cells lacked CD45RO, were positively enriched for CCR7, and omitted terminally differentiated effector memory CD45RA+ cells. The entry originates in a study of shared clonotypes between healthy human individuals. Sequences were obtained from naive CD8+ T cells from PBMCs. The sequence was obtained from a man between 18 and 29 years old in good health. Some clones in this sample may be carry-over from other donors' samples. The rearrangement links TRBV10-3 to TRBJ2-7; D is perhaps TRBD1 or TRBD2 (5 bases each). CDR3 in amino acids: CAISKVGTRGAYEQYF. The CDR3 bases are TGTGCCATCTCTAAAGTGGGTACAAGAGGGGCCTACGAGCAGTACTTC.